This T cell receptor (beta chain) was sequenced during a study of stem cell transplantation in POMP-related autoinflammatory disease. For the study at large: Defective thymoproteasomes were hypothesized to impair CD8+ T-cell positive selection.

The data were produced by immunoSEQ multiplex PCR, yet TCRdb's version contains in-frame clones alone and is incomplete. Of more than 9,000 clones detected, around 75% appear once; the ten largest clones hold roughly 4.2%. The input for sequencing was CD4+ T cells from PBMCs, taken after stem cell transplantation. This TCR was recovered from a human patient with POMP-related autoinflammation and immune dysregulation (PRAID). Some T cells may be provided by the graft donor.

This CDR3 reads CASSPGQPYGYTF. CDR3 DNA: TGCGCCAGCAGCCCCGGACAGCCCTATGGCTACACCTTC. This chain uses TRBV5-1 with TRBJ1-2; weak D call: TRBD1 (6 bases). Germline V gives CDR1 SGHRS, CDR2 YFSETQ. The CDR3 is made up of 13 amino acids. V shed 4 bases and J shed 4 bases, with 11 bases lying between them.